The 15 T cell receptor beta chains given below trace back to one sample, sequenced in a study of CXCR3-negative and CXCR3-positive naive CD8 T cells. General study findings and limits: Compared with CXCR3-negative naive cells, CXCR3-positive naive cells showed more hydrophobic TRB CDR3s.

Their target antigens are unknown. The TRB cDNA libraries were prepared by 5' RACE with UMI labels. TCRdb reprocessed the 5' RACE reads and keeps a single row for each CDR3 protein, giving no DNA. The repertoire table contains 80,000 to 100,000 distinct CDR3 sequences. What was sequenced was naive CXCR3+ CD8+ T cells from blood. Subset defined: CD45RO-CCR7+CD27+CD95- naive CD8+ T cells expressing CXCR3 (TNR3+). All receptors derive from a human donor in good health. Some clones in this sample may be carry-over from other donors' samples.

The CDR3 loop reads CASSGRQTGGGEKLFF. V usage is TRBV7-9 and J usage is TRBJ1-4; absent DNA, TCRdb's TRBD1 call cannot be checked. The CDR3 totals 16 residues. Germline V CDR1 and CDR2: SEHNR, FQNEAQ (reference sequence). The variable domain in full, completed from reference TRBV7-9 and TRBJ1-4, reads DTGVSQNPRHKITKRGQNVTFRCDPISEHNRLYWYRQTLGQGPEFLTYFQNEAQLEKSRLLSDRFSAERPKGSFSTLEIQRTEQGDSAMYLCASSGRQTGGGEKLFFGSGTQLSVL.

The V gene is TRBV20-1, the J gene TRBJ2-1; there is no DNA to check the TCRdb D call of TRBD2. Germline V CDR1 and CDR2: DFQATT, SNEGSKA (reference sequence). The CDR3 is 13 amino acids. The CDR3 protein is CSAERDLPGEQFF.

The chain is built from TRBV7-2 and TRBJ2-7; TCRdb's D gene call, TRBD2, goes unchecked for lack of DNA. The CDR3 covers 14 residues. CDR1 is SGHTA and CDR2 is FQGNSA in the germline V gene. The CDR3 protein is CASSLARAPYEQYF.

The chain employs TRBV30 and TRBJ2-7; TCRdb returns TRBD1, unconfirmable since there is no DNA. Germline V lookup: CDR1 GTSNPN, CDR2 SVGIG (reference sequence). The CDR3 has 12 amino acids. CDR3 region: CAWGQAAYEQYF.

The chain employs TRBV14 and TRBJ2-1; TCRdb's D call of TRBD2 is untestable without DNA. Germline CDR1 SGHDN, CDR2 FVKESK. This CDR3 has 15 residues. CDR3 sequence reads: CASSPIPGLHNEQFF.

The V and J genes are TRBV6-2 or TRBV6-3 and TRBJ2-1. This CDR3 is built from 12 residues. The germline CDR1 and CDR2 sequences are MNHEY and SVGEGT. This CDR3 reads CASSYLDNEQFF.

The chain is built from TRBV5-1 and TRBJ1-6; TCRdb lists TRBD1, though no DNA is available to test this call. This CDR3 has 14 amino acids. CDR1 and CDR2 from the germline V gene are SGHRS and YFSETQ. The CDR3 spells CASSPGTGNSPLHF.

CDR3: CASSPGSRSYNEQFF. The chain carries TRBV6-2 or TRBV6-3 and TRBJ2-1; TCRdb gives TRBD1 as the D gene, but with no DNA this cannot be confirmed. CDR3 length: 15 amino acids. Germline CDR1 and CDR2: MNHEY and SVGEGT.

The chain's CDR3 is CASSLYRGRETQYF. The chain combines TRBV28 with TRBJ2-5; checking the TCRdb D call of TRBD1 is not possible without DNA. Germline CDR1 reads MDHEN; CDR2 reads SYDVKM. The CDR3 contains 14 residues.

The CDR3 loop reads CAISEARGELWDEQYF. V usage is TRBV10-3 and J usage is TRBJ2-7; TCRdb outputs TRBD1, but without DNA this stays unchecked. The CDR3 has 16 amino acids. Germline CDR1 and CDR2: ENHRY and SYGVKD.

The V gene is TRBV7-6, the J gene TRBJ2-2; TCRdb proposes TRBD2, but this gene call is untestable without DNA. CDR3 length equals 15 residues. Germline-derived CDR1 and CDR2 are SGHVS and FNYEAQ. The CDR3 is CASSFGTSATGELFF.

The V call is TRBV7-3, the J call TRBJ1-2; TCRdb indicates TRBD1, and absent DNA this call remains unverified. CDR1 is SGHTA and CDR2 is FQGTGA in the germline V gene. CDR3 length: 14 residues. This CDR3 reads CASSLTGQGNGYTF.

The chain links TRBV19 to TRBJ1-5; TCRdb calls TRBD1, which cannot be checked without DNA. CDR1 and CDR2 from the germline V gene are LNHDA and SQIVND (reference sequence). CDR3 size: 14 residues. The CDR3 loop reads CASSHWGINQPQHF. The entire variable domain, with the rest obtained from reference TRBV19 and TRBJ1-5, is as follows: DGGITQSPKYLFRKEGQNVTLSCEQNLNHDAMYWYRQDPGQGLRLIYYSQIVNDFQKGDIAEGYSVSREKKESFPLTVTSAQKNPTAFYLCASSHWGINQPQHFGDGTRLSIL.

CDR3 loop: CASSVTSGMDNEQFF. The rearrangement uses TRBV9 and TRBJ2-1; without DNA, the TCRdb call of TRBD2 cannot be checked. The germline gives CDR1 SGDLS, CDR2 YYNGEE. The CDR3 spans 15 residues.

V usage is TRBV20-1 and J usage is TRBJ2-2; TCRdb selects TRBD2, and the lack of DNA leaves this call unchecked. The CDR3 is 18 residues long. Germline V gives CDR1 DFQATT, CDR2 SNEGSKA (reference sequence). CDR3 sequence reads: CSARDLGALATDTGELFF.